This T cell receptor (beta chain) was sequenced in a study of CD8 T cells in ankylosing spondylitis listed by TCRdb under 2017. Turning to the overall study: The study profiled T cell receptor beta repertoires in healthy donors and ankylosing spondylitis patients to find disease-linked TCR variants. The full study cohort was made up of 20 to 25 ankylosing spondylitis patients and some 100 healthy donors. Peripheral blood was sampled, and synovial fluid was additionally collected from ankylosing spondylitis patients.

In its sample, this clonotype was seen a few times. Its antigen is unknown. Base qualities are not provided; no much larger clone lies one nucleotide away. TCRdb shows the sequencer as Illumina HiSeq 2500. TCR beta libraries were prepared by quantitative 5'-RACE with molecular barcodes. The published analysis was carried out like this. A new computational method, built on a probabilistic model of VDJ rearrangement, was used to identify disease-linked TCR variants. The raw public reads went through TCRdb reprocessing: fastp at Q25, MiXCR clone calling, in-frame beta chains kept. Identical CDR3 protein sequences are pooled into one entry, listed with their most common genes and DNA. The V and J calls, along with clone size, are taken from TCRdb and not from the paper's own processing. The sample table shows 350,000 or so distinct CDR3 sequences, and about 9.9% are seen once. Together, the top ten hold around 10% of the sample.

The full study reports these points: Significant enrichment of the disease-linked clones was reported in matched synovial fluid samples from ankylosing spondylitis patients. Some of the motif variants had been reported before in the synovial fluid and blood of reactive arthritis patients, a finding that suggests common disease-initiation mechanisms. The disease-linked clones showed a CD8+ phenotype and occurred at relatively low frequencies in peripheral blood. Blood from ankylosing spondylitis patients appeared to be characterized by a TCR beta motif made up of under 10 highly homologous amino acid variants.

V loses 6 bases of germline sequence and J loses 0 bases, and the interval between the two ends is 6 bases. Via the germline V gene (reference sequence), CDR1 is MNHEY and CDR2 SMNVEV. Measured from the cysteine to the phenylalanine, the CDR3 is 13 residues long. The CDR3 DNA has 39 bases and is translated from base 1. This clonotype originated in a female donor with ankylosing spondylitis or in good health (not recorded which). The material sequenced was blood, either unsorted or a sorted T cell fraction (not recorded which). The chain employs TRBV27 and TRBJ1-5; possibly the D gene is TRBD1, per 5 matching bases. The CDR3 in this case is CASRGHSNQPQHF. The nucleotide sequence is given as TGTGCCAGCAGAGGACATAGCAATCAGCCCCAGCATTTT.